The source of this T cell receptor (beta chain) is a study of blood T cell repertoires in COVID-19. V trimming: 3 bases; J trimming: 5 bases; junction bases outside the gene matches: 2. The CDR3 has 14 amino acids. Germline loops: CDR1 LNHDA, CDR2 SQIVND (reference sequence). Authors' methods: Researchers report that nucleated cell counts were estimated from reference gene primer amplification. The table came from immunoSEQ multiplex PCR; TCRdb's copy has only in-frame clones and leaves some out. V and J calls and clone size are as listed in that table; D and trimming were resolved from the DNA. Among 140,000 to 150,000 clones listed, 70% to 90% were seen once.

The chain combines TRBV19 with TRBJ2-5; 11 nucleotides line up with TRBD1. The material sequenced was peripheral blood. The TCR originated in a woman aged 55 to 70 with COVID-19, enrolled during active disease. The CDR3 sequence is CASSMGQGGETQYF. In nucleotides, the CDR3 is TGTGCCAGTAGTATGGGACAGGGGGGGGAGACCCAGTACTTC.